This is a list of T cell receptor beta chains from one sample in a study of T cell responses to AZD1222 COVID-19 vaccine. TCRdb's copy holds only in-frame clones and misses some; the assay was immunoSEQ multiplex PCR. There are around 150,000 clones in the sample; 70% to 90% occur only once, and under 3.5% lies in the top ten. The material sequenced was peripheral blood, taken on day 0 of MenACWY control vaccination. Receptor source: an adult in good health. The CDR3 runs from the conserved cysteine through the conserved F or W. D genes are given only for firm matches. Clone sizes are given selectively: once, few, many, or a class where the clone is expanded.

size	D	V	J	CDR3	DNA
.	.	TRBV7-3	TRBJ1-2	CASSLTYGTQKSGYTF	TGTGCCAGCAGCTTAACGTACGGGACGCAGAAGAGTGGCTACACCTTC
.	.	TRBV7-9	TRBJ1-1	CASSSQGGTEAFF	TGTGCCAGCAGCTCACAGGGTGGGACTGAAGCTTTCTTT
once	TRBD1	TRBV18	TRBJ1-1	CASSPPGRGPAEAFF	TGTGCCAGCTCACCACCGGGGAGGGGGCCCGCTGAAGCTTTCTTT
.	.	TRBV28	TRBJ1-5	CASSLWSGSSNQPQHF	TGTGCCAGCAGTTTATGGTCCGGGTCTAGCAATCAGCCCCAGCATTTT
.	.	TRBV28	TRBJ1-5	CASLQGSEPQHF	TGTGCCAGCCTCCAGGGGAGCGAGCCCCAGCATTTT
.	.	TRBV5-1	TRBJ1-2	CASRGQGLGDGYTF	TGCGCCAGCAGGGGGCAGGGCCTAGGCGATGGCTACACCTTC
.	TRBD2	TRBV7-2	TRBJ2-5	CASSLRTSGRVETQYF	TGTGCCAGCAGCCTACGGACTAGCGGGAGGGTGGAGACCCAGTACTTC
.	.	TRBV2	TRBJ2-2	CASTRTAGELFF	TGTGCCAGCACCAGGACAGCCGGGGAGCTGTTTTTT
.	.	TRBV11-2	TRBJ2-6	CASSSLVRANVLTF	TGTGCCAGCAGCTCACTGGTTAGAGCCAACGTCCTGACTTTC
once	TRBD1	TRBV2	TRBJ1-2	CASSAGTGVLNGYTF	TGTGCCAGCAGTGCCGGGACAGGGGTTCTCAATGGCTACACCTTC
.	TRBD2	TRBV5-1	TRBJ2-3	CASSTARGTSTSDTQYF	TGCGCCAGCAGCACAGCCCGCGGGACTAGCACCTCAGATACGCAGTATTTT
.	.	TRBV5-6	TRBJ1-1	CASSLVGDTEAFF	TGTGCCAGCAGCTTGGTGGGGGACACTGAAGCTTTCTTT
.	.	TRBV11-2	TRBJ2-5	CASTGRRERQETQYF	TGTGCCAGCACGGGTCGACGGGAAAGGCAAGAGACCCAGTACTTC
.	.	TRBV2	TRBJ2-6	CASSPEGSGANVLTF	TGTGCCAGCAGCCCTGAGGGTTCTGGGGCCAACGTCCTGACTTTC
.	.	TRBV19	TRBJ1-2	CASSIGQKASSAYGYTF	TGTGCCAGTAGTATAGGTCAAAAGGCATCCTCTGCTTATGGCTACACCTTC
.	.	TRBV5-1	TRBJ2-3	CASSRRGSSGTDTQYF	TGCGCCAGCAGCCGGCGGGGATCCAGTGGCACAGATACGCAGTATTTT
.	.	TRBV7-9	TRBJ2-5	CASSLRVGAAETQYF	TGTGCCAGCAGCTTAAGGGTCGGGGCAGCGGAGACCCAGTACTTC
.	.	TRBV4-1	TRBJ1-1	CASSQEAAMNTEAFF	TGCGCCAGCAGCCAAGAAGCAGCGATGAACACTGAAGCTTTCTTT